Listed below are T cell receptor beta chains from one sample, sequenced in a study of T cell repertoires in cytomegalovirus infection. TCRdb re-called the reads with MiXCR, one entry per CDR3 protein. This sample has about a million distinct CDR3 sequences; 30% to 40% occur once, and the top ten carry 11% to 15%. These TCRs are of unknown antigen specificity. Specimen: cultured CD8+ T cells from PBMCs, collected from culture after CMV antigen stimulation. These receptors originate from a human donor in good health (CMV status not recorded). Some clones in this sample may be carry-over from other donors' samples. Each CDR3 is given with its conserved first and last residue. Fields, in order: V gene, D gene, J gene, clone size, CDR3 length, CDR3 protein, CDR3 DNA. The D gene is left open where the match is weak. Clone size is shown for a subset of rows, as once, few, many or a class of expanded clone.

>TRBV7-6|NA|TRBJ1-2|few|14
CASSLMGADYGYTF
TGTGCCAGCAGCCTAATGGGGGCTGACTATGGCTACACCTTC
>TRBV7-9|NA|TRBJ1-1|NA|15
CASSTVGTGPTEAFF
TGTGCCAGCAGCACCGTCGGGACGGGCCCCACTGAAGCTTTCTTT
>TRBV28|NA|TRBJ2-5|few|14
CASYMGGFGETQYF
TGTGCCAGTTACATGGGCGGGTTCGGAGAGACCCAGTACTTC
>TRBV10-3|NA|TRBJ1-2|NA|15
CAISETSTTPRGYTF
TGTGCCATCAGTGAGACTTCGACGACCCCGAGGGGCTACACCTTC
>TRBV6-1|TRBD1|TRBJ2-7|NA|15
CASSDGDRYSYEQYF
TGTGCCAGCAGTGATGGGGACAGATACTCCTACGAGCAGTACTTC
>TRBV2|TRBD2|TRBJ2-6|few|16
CAVTSGGAGGANVLTF
TGTGCCGTAACTAGCGGGGGGGCCGGTGGGGCCAACGTCCTGACTTTC
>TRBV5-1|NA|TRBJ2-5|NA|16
CASSLNPPGGQETQYF
TGCGCCAGCAGCTTAAACCCTCCAGGGGGGCAAGAGACCCAGTACTTC
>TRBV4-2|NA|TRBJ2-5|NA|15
CASSPQTDGQETQYF
TGTGCCAGCAGCCCACAGACAGACGGACAAGAGACCCAGTACTTC
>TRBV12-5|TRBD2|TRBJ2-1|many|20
CASGLAPGPRRGGIYNEQFF
TGTGCTAGTGGTTTGGCCCCGGGACCCCGGCGGGGGGGAATCTACAATGAGCAGTTCTTC
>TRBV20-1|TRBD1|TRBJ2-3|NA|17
CSARELGQGGLNQPQYF
TGCAGTGCTAGAGAACTGGGACAGGGCGGCCTTAATCAGCCCCAGTATTTT
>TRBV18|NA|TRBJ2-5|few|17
CASSWSGGHLDKETQYF
TGTGCCAGCTCATGGTCTGGTGGACATCTCGATAAAGAGACCCAGTACTTC
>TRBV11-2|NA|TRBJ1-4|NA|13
CASSHKTAAELFF
TGCGCCAGCAGCCATAAAACAGCTGCGGAACTGTTTTTT
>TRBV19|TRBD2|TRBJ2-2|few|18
CASRGVAGGFSNTGELFF
TGTGCCAGTCGGGGGGTAGCGGGGGGTTTCTCGAACACCGGGGAGCTGTTTTTT
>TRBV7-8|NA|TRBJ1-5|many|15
CASSFRGASNQPQHF
TGTGCCAGCAGCTTCCGAGGGGCCAGCAATCAGCCCCAGCATTTT
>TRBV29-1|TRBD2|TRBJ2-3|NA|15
CSVESLAGGLDTQYF
TGCAGCGTTGAAAGCCTAGCGGGGGGTTTAGATACGCAGTATTTT
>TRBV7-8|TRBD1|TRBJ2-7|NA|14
CASRPGQGTYEQYF
TGTGCCAGCAGACCGGGACAGGGTACCTACGAGCAGTACTTC
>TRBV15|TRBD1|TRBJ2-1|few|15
CATSIRGLAGNEQFF
TGTGCCACCAGCATCAGGGGGTTGGCAGGTAATGAGCAGTTCTTC
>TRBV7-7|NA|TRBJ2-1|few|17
CASSSVGGKSSYNEQFF
TGTGCTAGCAGCTCCGTGGGGGGTAAGAGCTCCTACAATGAGCAGTTCTTC
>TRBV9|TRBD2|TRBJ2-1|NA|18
CASSVVPSGDFSYNEQFF
TGTGCCAGCAGCGTAGTCCCTAGCGGGGACTTCTCCTACAATGAGCAGTTCTTC
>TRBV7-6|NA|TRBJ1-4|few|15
CARSFKGTQDEKLFF
TGTGCCAGGAGCTTTAAGGGGACTCAGGATGAAAAACTGTTTTTT
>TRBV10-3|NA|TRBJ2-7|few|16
CAISESVRPNSYEQYF
TGTGCCATCAGTGAGTCGGTTAGGCCCAACTCCTACGAGCAGTACTTC
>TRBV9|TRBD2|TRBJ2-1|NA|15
CASSVERGGRNEQFF
TGTGCCAGCAGCGTAGAGCGGGGGGGCCGCAATGAGCAGTTCTTC
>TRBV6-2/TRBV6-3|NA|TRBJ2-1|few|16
CASSYSWRQTYNEQFF
TGTGCCAGCAGTTACTCTTGGAGACAGACCTACAATGAGCAGTTCTTC
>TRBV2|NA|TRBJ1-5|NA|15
CASSYRTTGRWPQHF
TGTGCCAGCAGTTACCGGACTACAGGGCGTTGGCCCCAGCATTTT
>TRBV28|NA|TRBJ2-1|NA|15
CASRLSASSYNEQFF
TGTGCCAGCAGACTTAGCGCTAGCTCCTACAATGAGCAGTTCTTC
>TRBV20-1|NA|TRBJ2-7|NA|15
CSAYPRAGPLYEQYF
TGCAGTGCCTACCCACGGGCCGGACCACTTTACGAGCAGTACTTC
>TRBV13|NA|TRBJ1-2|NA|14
CASSLGLGGNGYTF
TGTGCCAGCAGCTTAGGCCTTGGAGGGAATGGCTACACCTTC
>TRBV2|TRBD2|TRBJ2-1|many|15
CASSESLAGVNEQFF
TGTGCCAGCAGTGAATCACTAGCGGGGGTCAATGAGCAGTTCTTC
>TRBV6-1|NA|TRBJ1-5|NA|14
CASTPVGGNQPQHF
TGTGCCAGCACCCCGGTCGGTGGCAATCAGCCCCAGCATTTT
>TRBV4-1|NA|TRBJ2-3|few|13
CASSQDGGDTQYF
TGCGCCAGCAGCCAAGATGGGGGGGATACGCAGTATTTT
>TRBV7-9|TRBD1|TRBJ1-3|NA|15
CASSFGQGSGNTIYF
TGTGCCAGCAGCTTCGGACAGGGCTCTGGAAACACCATATATTTT
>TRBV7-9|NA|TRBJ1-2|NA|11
CASAAGDGYTF
TGTGCCAGCGCAGCAGGGGATGGCTACACCTTC
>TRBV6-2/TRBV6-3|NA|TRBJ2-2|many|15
CASMRTVANTGELFF
TGTGCCAGCATGAGGACGGTCGCGAACACCGGGGAGCTGTTTTTT
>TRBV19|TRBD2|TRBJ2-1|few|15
CASRTSGGAYNEQFF
TGTGCCAGTAGGACTAGTGGGGGGGCCTACAATGAGCAGTTCTTC
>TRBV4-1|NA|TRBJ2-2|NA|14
CASSSRPVAGELFF
TGCGCCAGCAGCAGCAGACCGGTTGCCGGGGAGCTGTTTTTT
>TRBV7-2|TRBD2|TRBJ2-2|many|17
CASSAGLAGGDTGELFF
TGTGCCAGCAGCGCTGGACTAGCGGGGGGGGACACCGGGGAGCTGTTTTTT
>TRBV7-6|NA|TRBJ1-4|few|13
CASSPQENEKLFF
TGTGCCAGCAGCCCACAGGAGAATGAAAAACTGTTTTTT
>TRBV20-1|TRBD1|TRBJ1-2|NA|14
CSARQGAIRDGYTF
TGCAGTGCTAGACAGGGGGCAATCCGCGATGGCTACACCTTC
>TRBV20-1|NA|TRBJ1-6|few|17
CSARDRRPSSYNSPLHF
TGCAGTGCTAGAGATCGGCGGCCGAGCTCCTATAATTCACCCCTCCACTTT
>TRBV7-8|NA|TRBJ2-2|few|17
CASSSTWGQANTGELFF
TGTGCCAGCAGCTCCACCTGGGGTCAGGCGAACACCGGGGAGCTGTTTTTT
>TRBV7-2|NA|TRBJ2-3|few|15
CASIFRQENTDTQYF
TGTGCCAGCATCTTTCGACAGGAGAACACAGATACGCAGTATTTT
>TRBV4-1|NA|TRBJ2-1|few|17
CASSRRPPGPGVDEQFF
TGCGCCAGCAGCCGTCGCCCCCCGGGGCCAGGGGTGGATGAGCAGTTCTTC
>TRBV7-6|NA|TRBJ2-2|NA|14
CASSSHKVTGELFF
TGTGCCAGCAGCTCCCACAAGGTCACCGGGGAGCTGTTTTTT
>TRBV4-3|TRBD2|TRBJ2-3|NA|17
CASSQVWRGGGTDTQYF
TGCGCCAGCAGCCAAGTCTGGCGGGGGGGCGGCACAGATACGCAGTATTTT
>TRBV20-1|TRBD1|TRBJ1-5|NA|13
CSARDRGGQPQHF
TGCAGTGCTAGGGACAGGGGTGGTCAGCCCCAGCATTTT
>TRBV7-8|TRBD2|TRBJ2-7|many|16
CASSFSGTSLSYEQYF
TGTGCCAGCAGCTTCTCCGGGACTAGCTTATCCTACGAGCAGTACTTC
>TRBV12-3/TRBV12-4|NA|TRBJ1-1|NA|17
CASSFGGGQNMNTEAFF
TGTGCCAGCAGTTTTGGGGGCGGGCAGAACATGAACACTGAAGCTTTCTTT